The 18 T cell receptor beta chains reported below all come from one sample, sequenced in a study of OX40 agonist ivuxolimab in advanced cancers. Measured with immunoSEQ multiplex PCR; TCRdb has only the in-frame clones, and not every one. The repertoire includes approximately 13,000 clones, roughly 87% of them detected once, and 65% to 70% sits in the top ten. Sequencing was performed on CD4+ or CD8+ T cells sorted from blood, taken in a trial of the OX40 agonist ivuxolimab. These receptors were obtained from an adult with an advanced solid tumor such as melanoma, head and neck, liver or kidney cancer.

DNA of the CDR3: TGTGCCAGCTCACAGACTAGCGGGGGAGCTAGCACAGATACGCAGTATTTT. This sequence encodes CASSQTSGGASTDTQYF. The chain recombines TRBV18 with TRBJ2-3; 12 nucleotides line up with TRBD2. Trimming at V came to 4 bases and at J to 0 bases, leaving 5 bases not matched to a gene. Germline-derived CDR1 and CDR2 are KGHSH and LQKENI. The length of the CDR3 is 17 residues. The full variable domain, rest sourced from reference TRBV18 and TRBJ2-3, is NAGVMQNPRHLVRRRGQEARLRCSPMKGHSHVYWYRQLPEEGLKFMVYLQKENIIDESGMPKERFSAEFPKEGPSILRIQQVVRGDSAAYFCASSQTSGGASTDTQYFGPGTRLTVL.

The rearrangement uses TRBV30 and TRBJ2-4; a possible D gene is TRBD1 (6 bases). Germline assignment: CDR1 GTSNPN and CDR2 SVGIG (reference sequence). Trimming removed 4 bases from V and 0 bases from J, with 13 bases in between. This CDR3 comprises 15 residues. For the CDR3, the DNA is TGTGCCTGGATGGGGGCTCTAACAGCCAAAAACATTCAGTACTTC. Its translation is CAWMGALTAKNIQYF.

The chain links TRBV6-1 to TRBJ2-5; tentatively, D is TRBD1 (6 bases). Per the germline V gene, CDR1 is MNHNS and CDR2 is SASEGT. The CDR3 extends over 15 amino acids. The V end lost 3 bases, the J end lost 2 bases, and 13 bases lay between the germline ends. The CDR3 loop reads CASSDQSGAQETQYF. CDR3 nucleotide sequence: TGTGCCAGCAGTGACCAGTCAGGGGCACAAGAGACCCAGTACTTC.

The CDR3 loop reads CASSQGREQFF. The CDR3 nucleotides read TGTGCCAGTAGTCAGGGCCGGGAGCAGTTCTTC. The chain links TRBV19 to TRBJ2-1; D might be TRBD1 (5 bases). Germline V gene lookup returns CDR1 LNHDA and CDR2 SQIVND (reference sequence). This CDR3 is built from 11 residues. V lost 5 bases and J lost 10, with 9 bases in between.

This chain joins TRBV4-1 and TRBJ2-7; D is tentatively TRBD1 or TRBD2 (6 bases each). CDR1 MGHRA and CDR2 YSYEKL come from the germline V gene. CDR3 length: 13 residues. Trimming pared 2 bases from V and 7 bases from J, leaving 12 bases between. The DNA of the CDR3 is TGCGCCAGCAGCCAACAAGAGGGGGGTGAGCAGTACTTC. Translated: CASSQQEGGEQYF.

The rearrangement links TRBV10-3 to TRBJ2-5, with D uncertain. V dropped 0 bases and J dropped 2 bases, with 7 bases sitting between them. The CDR3 loop spans 14 amino acids. The germline V gene encodes CDR1 ENHRY and CDR2 SYGVKD. CDR3 amino acids: CAISESVRQETQYF. As DNA, the CDR3 is TGTGCCATCAGTGAGTCAGTCAGACAAGAGACCCAGTACTTC.

The chain carries TRBV28 and TRBJ2-1; D is unclear. CDR1 is MDHEN and CDR2 is SYDVKM in the germline V gene. CDR3 length: 14 residues. The germline V and J ends were trimmed by 3 bases and 6 bases, with 12 bases remaining between them. CDR3 nucleotide sequence: TGTGCCAGCAGTTTCTACCGGGTTACCAATGAGCAGTTCTTC. Its protein product is CASSFYRVTNEQFF.

This sequence joins TRBV7-3 and TRBJ1-2; D uncertain. The V gene lost 2 bases and the J gene lost 6 bases, with 10 bases spanning the gap. The CDR3 covers 13 residues. Germline V gene sequence: CDR1 SGHTA, CDR2 FQGTGA. CDR3 sequence reads: CASSLGGIDGYTF. In DNA form, the CDR3 reads TGTGCCAGCAGCTTAGGCGGTATAGATGGCTACACCTTC. The variable domain in full, completed from reference TRBV7-3 and TRBJ1-2, reads GAGVSQTPSNKVTEKGKYVELRCDPISGHTALYWYRQSLGQGPEFLIYFQGTGAADDSGLPNDRFFAVRPEGSVSTLKIQRTERGDSAVYLCASSLGGIDGYTFGSGTRLTVV.

This chain links TRBV7-3 with TRBJ2-3; D uncertain. Trimming took 1 base from V and 4 from J, leaving 18 bases between them. This CDR3 contains 17 residues. From germline, CDR1 is SGHTA and CDR2 FQGTGA. Here the CDR3 DNA reads TGTGCCAGCAGCTTAATCCCTCACACGGCAGGTCCAGATACGCAGTATTTT. This gives the protein CASSLIPHTAGPDTQYF.

This sequence joins TRBV2 and TRBJ2-7, with D hard to call. The CDR3 contains 15 residues. The V and J ends lost 1 base and 0 bases respectively, with 10 bases between them. The germline CDR1 and CDR2 sequences are SNHLY and FYNNEI. The CDR3 loop reads CASSEDGAHSYEQYF. CDR3 coding DNA: TGTGCCAGCAGTGAAGACGGAGCTCACTCCTACGAGCAGTACTTC.

V and J are TRBV5-4 and TRBJ2-5; D unresolved. CDR1 and CDR2 (germline): SGHNT, YYREEE (reference sequence). Trimming took off 7 bases at V and 5 bases at J, with 12 bases between the two ends. This CDR3 has 12 amino acids. The CDR3 protein is CASGDQQETQYF. The CDR3, as DNA: TGTGCCAGCGGCGACCAGCAGGAGACCCAGTACTTC.

This clone was observed a few times. The chain recombines TRBV30 with TRBJ1-1; 7 bases align to TRBD1. Trimming took 3 bases from V and 11 from J; bases not matched to a gene: 15. CDR1 is GTSNPN, CDR2 SVGIG, per germline (reference sequence). The CDR3 is 14 amino acids. CDR3 amino acids: CAWRQGQEIGQAFF. In DNA form, the CDR3 reads TGTGCCTGGAGACAAGGACAGGAGATAGGACAGGCTTTCTTT.

The V call is TRBV18, the J call TRBJ2-7; 12 bases match TRBD2. The trim removed 2 bases at V and 4 bases at J, leaving 12 bases unmatched. Germline V lookup: CDR1 KGHSH, CDR2 LQKENI. The CDR3 is 18 amino acids. The DNA for the CDR3 is TGTGCCAGCTCACCAGACCCGACTAGCGGGAGCCCTTGGTACGAGCAGTACTTC. It yields the protein CASSPDPTSGSPWYEQYF. Supplemented by reference TRBV18 and TRBJ2-7, the full variable domain reads NAGVMQNPRHLVRRRGQEARLRCSPMKGHSHVYWYRQLPEEGLKFMVYLQKENIIDESGMPKERFSAEFPKEGPSILRIQQVVRGDSAAYFCASSPDPTSGSPWYEQYFGPGTRLTVT.

The chain has TRBV6-1 and TRBJ2-7; 8 nucleotides agree with TRBD2. Germline-derived CDR1 and CDR2 are MNHNS and SASEGT. The CDR3 is made up of 16 amino acids. Trimming took 2 bases from V and 3 from J; bases not matched to a gene: 9. The CDR3 region is CASSESSGGRLYEQYF. In DNA, the CDR3 is TGTGCCAGCAGTGAATCGAGCGGGGGCAGACTCTACGAGCAGTACTTC.

J is TRBJ1-2 and V is TRBV7-9, with D uncertain. The V and J ends lost 5 bases and 8 bases respectively, with 12 bases between them. CDR3 size: 12 residues. Germline V gene lookup returns CDR1 SEHNR and CDR2 FQNEAQ (reference sequence). CDR3 residues: CASSRATLGYTF. The CDR3 DNA sequence: TGTGCCAGCAGCCGGGCTACGCTAGGCTACACCTTC.

CDR3 region: CASSLSGTIYGYTF. For the CDR3, the DNA is TGTGCCAGCAGCTTATCGGGGACGATCTATGGCTACACCTTC. This chain joins TRBV7-2 and TRBJ1-2; a weak D match, TRBD1 (5 bases). CDR1 is SGHTA and CDR2 is FQGNSA in the germline V gene. The CDR3 is made up of 14 amino acids. V was pared by 2 bases and J by 4 bases, with 11 bases between.

This chain joins TRBV30 and TRBJ2-7; a weak D match, TRBD2 (7 bases). V lost 8 bases and J lost 2, with 22 bases in between. This CDR3 region has 15 residues. The germline V gene has CDR1 GTSNPN and CDR2 SVGIG (reference sequence). The CDR3 is CASSLRGARAYEQYF. The CDR3 DNA follows: TGTGCCAGCAGCTTACGGGGGGCCAGGGCCTACGAGCAGTACTTC.

A note on this clone: The junction shows a germline mismatch at one end, possibly a read error. V usage is TRBV9 and J usage is TRBJ2-7, with 8 bases identical to TRBD1. The germline V gene has CDR1 SGDLS and CDR2 YYNGEE. The CDR3 extends over 12 amino acids. The CDR3 nucleotides are TGTGCCAGCAAAGGACAGGGACACGAGCAGCACTTC. It encodes CASKGQGHEQHF.